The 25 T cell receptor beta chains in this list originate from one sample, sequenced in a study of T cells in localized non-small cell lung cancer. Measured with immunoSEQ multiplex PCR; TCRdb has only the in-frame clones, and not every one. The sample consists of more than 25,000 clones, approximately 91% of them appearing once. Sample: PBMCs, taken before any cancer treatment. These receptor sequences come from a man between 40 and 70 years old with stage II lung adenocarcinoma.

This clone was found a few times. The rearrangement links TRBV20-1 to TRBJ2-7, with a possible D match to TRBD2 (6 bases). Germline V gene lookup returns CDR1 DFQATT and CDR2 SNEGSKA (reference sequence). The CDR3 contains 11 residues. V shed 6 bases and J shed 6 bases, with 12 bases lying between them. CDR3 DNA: TGCAGTGCGACCGGCGGGATCGAGCAGTACTTC. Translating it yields CSATGGIEQYF.

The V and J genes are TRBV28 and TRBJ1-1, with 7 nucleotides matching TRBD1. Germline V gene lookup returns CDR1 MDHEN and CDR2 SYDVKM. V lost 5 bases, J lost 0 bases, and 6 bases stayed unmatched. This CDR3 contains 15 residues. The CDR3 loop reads CASSTPTGLNTEAFF. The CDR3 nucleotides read TGTGCCAGCAGTACCCCGACAGGGTTGAACACTGAAGCTTTCTTT.

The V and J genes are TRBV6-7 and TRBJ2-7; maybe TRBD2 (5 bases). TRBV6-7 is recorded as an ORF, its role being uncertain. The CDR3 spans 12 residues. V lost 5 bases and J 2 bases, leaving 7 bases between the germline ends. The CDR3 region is CASSTLAYEQYF. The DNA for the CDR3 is TGTGCCAGCAGTACACTAGCCTACGAGCAGTACTTC.

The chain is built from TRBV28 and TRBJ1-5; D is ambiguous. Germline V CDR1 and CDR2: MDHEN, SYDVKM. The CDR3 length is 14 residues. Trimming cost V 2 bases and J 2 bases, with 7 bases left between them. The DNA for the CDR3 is TGTGCCAGCAGTTTAATTAGAGGCAATCAGCCCCAGCATTTT. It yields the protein CASSLIRGNQPQHF.

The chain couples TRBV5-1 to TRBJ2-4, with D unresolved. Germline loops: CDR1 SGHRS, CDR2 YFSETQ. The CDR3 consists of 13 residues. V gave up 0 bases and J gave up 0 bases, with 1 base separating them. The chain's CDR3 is CASSLEAKNIQYF. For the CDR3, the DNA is TGCGCCAGCAGCTTGGAAGCCAAAAACATTCAGTACTTC.

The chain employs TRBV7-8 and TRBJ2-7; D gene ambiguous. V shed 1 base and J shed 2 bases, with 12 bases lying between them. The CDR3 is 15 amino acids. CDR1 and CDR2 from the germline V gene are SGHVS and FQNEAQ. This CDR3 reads CASSLEGYSPYEQYF. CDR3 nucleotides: TGTGCCAGCAGCTTAGAAGGCTACTCACCCTACGAGCAGTACTTC.

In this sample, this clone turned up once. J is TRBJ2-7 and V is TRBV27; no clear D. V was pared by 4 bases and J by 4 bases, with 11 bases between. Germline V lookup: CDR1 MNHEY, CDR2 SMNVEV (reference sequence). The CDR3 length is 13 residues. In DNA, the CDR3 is TGTGCCAGCAGTTCACTCCGACTTTACGAGCAGTACTTC. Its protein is CASSSLRLYEQYF.

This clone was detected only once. CDR3 loop: CASSLTARGYTF. The CDR3 DNA reads as TGTGCCAGCAGCCTAACGGCAAGGGGCTACACCTTC. The genes are TRBV7-2 and TRBJ1-2; no clear D. The germline V gene encodes CDR1 SGHTA and CDR2 FQGNSA. The CDR3 covers 12 residues. Trimming removed 5 bases from V and 8 bases from J, with 12 bases in between.

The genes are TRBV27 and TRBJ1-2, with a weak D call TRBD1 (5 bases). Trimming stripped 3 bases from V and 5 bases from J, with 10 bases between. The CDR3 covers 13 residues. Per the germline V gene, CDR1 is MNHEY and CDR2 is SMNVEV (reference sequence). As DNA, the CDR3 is TGTGCCAGCAGTTTGGGGCCGGAATATGGCTACACCTTC. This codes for CASSLGPEYGYTF.

The CDR3 region is CASSIPRRDTGELFF. CDR3 bases: TGTGCCAGTAGTATCCCCCGACGGGACACCGGGGAGCTGTTTTTT. This rearrangement joins TRBV19 to TRBJ2-2, with D hard to call. Germline loops: CDR1 LNHDA, CDR2 SQIVND (reference sequence). Trimming left V 3 bases short and J 3 bases short, with 11 bases between. This CDR3 has 15 amino acids.

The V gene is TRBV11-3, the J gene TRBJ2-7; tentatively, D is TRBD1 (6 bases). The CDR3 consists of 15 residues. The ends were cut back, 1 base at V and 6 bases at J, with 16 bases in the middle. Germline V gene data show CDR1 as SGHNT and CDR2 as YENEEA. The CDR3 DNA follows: TGTGCCAGCAGCTTAGTTGGGCAGGGGAGCCTCGAGCAGTACTTC. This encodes CASSLVGQGSLEQYF.

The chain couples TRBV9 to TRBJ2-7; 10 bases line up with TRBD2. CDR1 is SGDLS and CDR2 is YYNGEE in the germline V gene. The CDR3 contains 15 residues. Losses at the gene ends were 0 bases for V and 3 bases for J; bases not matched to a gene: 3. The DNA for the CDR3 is TGTGCCAGCAGCGTAGCTAGCGGGAGTTTCTACGAGCAGTACTTC. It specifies CASSVASGSFYEQYF.

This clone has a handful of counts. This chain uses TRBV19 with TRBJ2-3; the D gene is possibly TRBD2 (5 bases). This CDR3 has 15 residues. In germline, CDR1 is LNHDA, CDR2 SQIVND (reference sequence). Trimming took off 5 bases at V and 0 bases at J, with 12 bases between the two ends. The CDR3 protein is CASSFFSGSTDTQYF. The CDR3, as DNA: TGTGCCAGTAGTTTTTTCAGCGGAAGCACAGATACGCAGTATTTT.

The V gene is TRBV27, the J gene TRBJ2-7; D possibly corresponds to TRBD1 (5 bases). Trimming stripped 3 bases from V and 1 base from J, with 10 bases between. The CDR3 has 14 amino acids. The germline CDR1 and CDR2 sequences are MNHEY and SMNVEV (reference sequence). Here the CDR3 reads CASSLKGASYEQYF. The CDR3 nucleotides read TGTGCCAGCAGTTTGAAAGGGGCTTCCTACGAGCAGTACTTC.

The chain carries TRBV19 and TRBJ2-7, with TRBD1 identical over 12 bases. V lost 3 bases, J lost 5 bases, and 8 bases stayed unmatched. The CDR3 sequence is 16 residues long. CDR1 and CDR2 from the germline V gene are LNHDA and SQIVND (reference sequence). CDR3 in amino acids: CASSITTGTGGNEQYF. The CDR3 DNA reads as TGTGCCAGTAGTATTACAACCGGGACAGGGGGCAACGAGCAGTACTTC.

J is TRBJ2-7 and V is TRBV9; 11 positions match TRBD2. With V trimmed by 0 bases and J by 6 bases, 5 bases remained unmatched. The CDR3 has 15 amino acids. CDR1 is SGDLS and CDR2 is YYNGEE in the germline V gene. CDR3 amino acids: CASSVDTSGSGEQYF. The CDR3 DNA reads TGTGCCAGCAGCGTAGATACTAGCGGGAGTGGCGAGCAGTACTTC.

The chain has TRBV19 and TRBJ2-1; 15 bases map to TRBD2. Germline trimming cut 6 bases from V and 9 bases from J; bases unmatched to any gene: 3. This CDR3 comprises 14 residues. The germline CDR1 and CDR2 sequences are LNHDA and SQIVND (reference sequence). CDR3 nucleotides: TGTGCCAGTAGGGGGGGACTAGCGGGAGGTGAGCAGTTCTTC. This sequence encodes CASRGGLAGGEQFF.

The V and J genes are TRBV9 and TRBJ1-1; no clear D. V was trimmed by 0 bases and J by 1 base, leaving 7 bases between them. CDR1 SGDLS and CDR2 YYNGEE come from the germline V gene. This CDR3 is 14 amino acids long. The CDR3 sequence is CASSVGTENTEAFF. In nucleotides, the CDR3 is TGTGCCAGCAGCGTAGGAACCGAGAACACTGAAGCTTTCTTT.

The CDR3 DNA follows: TGTGCCAGCAGCAAGGGACAGGGTAGTAATGAAAAACTGTTTTTT. Translated: CASSKGQGSNEKLFF. J is TRBJ1-4 and V is TRBV21-1; the table's D call, TRBD1, was not checked against the DNA. TRBV21-1 is tagged as a pseudogene. This CDR3 is 15 amino acids long.

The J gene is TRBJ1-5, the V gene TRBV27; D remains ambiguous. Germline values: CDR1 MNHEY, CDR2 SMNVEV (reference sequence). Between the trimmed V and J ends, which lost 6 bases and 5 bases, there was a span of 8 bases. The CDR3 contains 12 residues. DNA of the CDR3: TGTGCCAGCAGCCACGCCTATCAGCCCCAGCATTTT. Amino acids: CASSHAYQPQHF.

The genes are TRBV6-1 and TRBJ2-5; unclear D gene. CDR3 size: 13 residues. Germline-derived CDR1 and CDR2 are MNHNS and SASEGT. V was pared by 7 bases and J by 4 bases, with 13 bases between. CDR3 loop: CASMEMDGETQYF. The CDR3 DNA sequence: TGTGCCAGCATGGAAATGGATGGAGAGACCCAGTACTTC.

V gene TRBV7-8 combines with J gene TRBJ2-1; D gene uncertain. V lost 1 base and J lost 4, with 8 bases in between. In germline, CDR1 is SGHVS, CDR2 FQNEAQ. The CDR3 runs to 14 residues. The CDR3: CASSLVRPYNEQFF. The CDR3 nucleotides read TGTGCCAGCAGCTTAGTGCGGCCTTACAATGAGCAGTTCTTC.

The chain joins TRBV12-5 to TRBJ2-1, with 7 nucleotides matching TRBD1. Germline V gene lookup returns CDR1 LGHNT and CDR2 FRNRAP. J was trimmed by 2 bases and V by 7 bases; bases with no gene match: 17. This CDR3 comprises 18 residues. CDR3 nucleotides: TGTGCTAGTGCCCAACCGGGACAGACTATAGGGGCCTACAATGAGCAGTTCTTC. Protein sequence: CASAQPGQTIGAYNEQFF.

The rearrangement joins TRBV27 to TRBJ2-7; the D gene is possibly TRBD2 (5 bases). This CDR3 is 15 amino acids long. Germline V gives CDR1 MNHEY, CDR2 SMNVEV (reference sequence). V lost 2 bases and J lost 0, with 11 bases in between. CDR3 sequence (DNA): TGTGCCAGCAGTTTAACCGGGGATCCCTCCTACGAGCAGTACTTC. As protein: CASSLTGDPSYEQYF.

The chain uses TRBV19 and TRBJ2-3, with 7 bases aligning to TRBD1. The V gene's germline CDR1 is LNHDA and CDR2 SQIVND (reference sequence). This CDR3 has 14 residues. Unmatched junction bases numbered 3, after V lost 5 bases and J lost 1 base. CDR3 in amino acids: CASSGTGGTDTQYF. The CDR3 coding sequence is TGTGCCAGTAGTGGCACAGGGGGCACAGATACGCAGTATTTT.